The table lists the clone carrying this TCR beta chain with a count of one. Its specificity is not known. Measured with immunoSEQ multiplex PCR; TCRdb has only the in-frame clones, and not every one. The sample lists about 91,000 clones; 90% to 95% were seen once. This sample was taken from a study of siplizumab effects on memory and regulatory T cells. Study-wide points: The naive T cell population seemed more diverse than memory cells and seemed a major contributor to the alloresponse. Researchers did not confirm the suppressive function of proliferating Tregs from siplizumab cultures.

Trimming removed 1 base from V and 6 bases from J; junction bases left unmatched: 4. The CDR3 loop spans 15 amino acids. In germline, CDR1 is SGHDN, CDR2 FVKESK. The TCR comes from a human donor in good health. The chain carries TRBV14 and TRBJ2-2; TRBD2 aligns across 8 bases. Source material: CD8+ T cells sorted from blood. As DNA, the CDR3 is TGTGCCAGCAGCCAAGTAGGACTAGCTTCCGGGGAGCTGTTTTTT. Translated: CASSQVGLASGELFF.